Presented here are 20 T cell receptor beta chains from one specimen sequenced in a study of tissue T cells after allogeneic stem cell transplantation. Documented time point: mouse harvest day 14 after allogeneic transplant. The graft held 10^6 splenic CD5+ T cells and 10^7 T-cell-depleted bone marrow cells. Repertoires were generated with immunoSEQ multiplex PCR, while TCRdb's copy carries only in-frame clones and drops some. This sample has approximately 3,000 clones; about 40% occur once, and the top ten carry approximately 30%. What was sequenced was gut tissue. The receptors originated from a female BALB/c mouse given C57BL/6 T cells with graft-versus-host disease after an allogeneic hematopoietic cell transplant.

Points on this clone: Germline and genes here are mouse. The read ends 1 residue before the CDR3 terminus; that terminus is restored from the germline J gene. The chain employs TRBV3 and TRBJ1-2, with 9 nucleotides matching TRBD1. The CDR3 extends over 15 amino acids. Germline V gene lookup returns CDR1 SNHLY and CDR2 FYNGKV (reference sequence). Trimming removed 4 bases from V and 5 bases from J; junction bases left unmatched: 8. CDR3 residues: CASSSGTGRGSDYTF. The CDR3 bases that were read are TGTGCCAGCAGCTCCGGGACAGGGAGGGGTTCCGACTACACC. The variable domain in full, with the rest retrieved from reference TRBV3 and TRBJ1-2, is GPKVLQIPSHQIIDMGQMVTLNCDPVSNHLYFYWYKQILGQQMEFLVNFYNGKVMEKSKLFKDQFSVERPDGSYFTLKIQPTALEDSAVYFCASSSGTGRGSDYTFGSGTRLLVI.

As regards this clone: The gene names given are mouse names. Coverage ceases 1 residue before the CDR3 finishes, and the germline J gene fills in the end. This sequence joins TRBV3 and TRBJ2-4; D is ambiguous. V was shortened by 5 bases and J by 0 bases, with 6 bases between the two germline ends. Per the germline V gene, CDR1 is SNHLY and CDR2 is FYNGKV (reference sequence). This CDR3 contains 13 residues. The sequenced CDR3 bases are TGTGCCAGCAGCCAAATTAGTCAAAACACCTTGTAC. It yields the protein CASSQISQNTLY. The whole CDR3 sequence is CASSQISQNTLYF.

For this clone: The genes are named according to mouse. The observed sequence ends 1 residue before the CDR3 terminus, with the missing tail filled in from the germline J gene. This sequence joins TRBV12-2 and TRBJ2-7; 10 bases fit TRBD1. V lost 4 bases to trimming and J lost 2 bases; unmatched junction nucleotides: 4. From germline, CDR1 is SGHLS and CDR2 HYDKME. The CDR3 runs to 14 residues. The DNA read from the CDR3 is TGTGCCAGCTCCCCGGGACAGGGGACCTATGAACAGTAC. This gives the protein CASSPGQGTYEQY. The CDR3 in full is CASSPGQGTYEQYF.

This clone was seen only a few times. Any gene name here is a mouse gene name. Incomplete CDR3 DNA: TGTGCCAGCAGTCTGGACTGGGTCTCCTATGAACAGTAC. Amino acid sequence: CASSLDWVSYEQY. The whole CDR3 protein is CASSLDWVSYEQYF. The chain combines TRBV26 with TRBJ2-7, with 7 bases aligning to TRBD2. The read ends 1 residue shy of where the CDR3 ends; the end is completed using the germline J gene. Germline V lookup: CDR1 KGHPV, CDR2 FQNQEV (reference sequence). The CDR3 covers 14 residues. The V and J ends lost 2 bases and 0 bases, in that order; junction bases with no gene match: 1.

In regard to this clone: The genes and germline here are from mouse. The read ends 1 residue shy of where the CDR3 ends; the end is completed using the germline J gene. This sequence joins TRBV26 and TRBJ2-1, with D uncertain. Deletions cut 0 bases from V and 7 bases from J, with 7 bases between. This CDR3 spans 13 amino acids. CDR1 and CDR2 (germline): KGHPV, FQNQEV (reference sequence). The CDR3 reads CASSLSPGAEQFF. The covered CDR3 bases are TGTGCCAGCAGTCTGTCCCCTGGAGCTGAGCAGTTC.

Comment on this clone: The gene names given are mouse names. Sequencing ends 1 residue short of the CDR3 end; the germline J gene provides the rest. This chain links TRBV12-1 with TRBJ2-1, with D possibly matching TRBD2 (6 bases). The CDR3 totals 15 residues. V lost 4 bases and J 0 bases, leaving 12 bases between the germline ends. Germline-derived CDR1 and CDR2 are SGHSN and HYEKVE. This CDR3 reads CASSPGLFNYAEQFF. The sequenced part of the CDR3 DNA is TGTGCCAGCTCCCCCGGACTGTTTAACTATGCTGAGCAGTTC.

This clone turned up a few times. The genes and germline here are from mouse. This CDR3 reads CASSRTGGNTLYF. The CDR3 DNA, read in part, is TGTGCCAGCTCCAGGACTGGGGGAAACACCTTGTAC. The chain carries TRBV3 and TRBJ2-4, with 10 nucleotides matching TRBD2. The read ends 1 residue shy of where the CDR3 ends; the end is completed using the germline J gene. With 8 bases clipped from V and 5 bases from J, the junction kept 4 bases outside the gene matches. The germline V gene encodes CDR1 SNHLY and CDR2 FYNGKV (reference sequence). The CDR3 has 13 amino acids.

A remark on this clone: Germline and genes here are mouse. The DNA ends 1 residue before the CDR3 does, and the rest of the CDR3 is filled in from the germline J gene. The chain employs TRBV24 and TRBJ2-7; tentative D call: TRBD2 (5 bases). The V gene's germline CDR1 is KGHTA and CDR2 FRNEEI. The CDR3 has 10 residues. V lost 7 bases, J lost 4 bases, and 5 bases lay in between. CDR3 sequence: CASTGYEQYF. CDR3 DNA (partial): TGTGCCAGCACTGGGTATGAACAGTAC.

As to this clone: Mouse gene names apply. Coverage ceases 1 residue before the CDR3 finishes, and the germline J gene fills in the end. The chain carries TRBV15 and TRBJ2-4; D gene ambiguous. V was pared by 6 bases and J by 0 bases, with 7 bases between. Germline V lookup: CDR1 SGHND, CDR2 FRSKSL. This CDR3 region has 13 residues. The CDR3 bases that were read are TGTGCCAGCAGCCAAACTAGTCAAAACACCTTGTAC. This codes for CASSQTSQNTLY. The whole CDR3 region reads CASSQTSQNTLYF.

As regards this clone: Gene names are the mouse ones. The read ends 1 residue early relative to the CDR3; the germline J gene fills the gap. J is TRBJ2-1 and V is TRBV12-1, with D perhaps TRBD1 (5 bases). Germline CDR1 reads SGHSN; CDR2 reads HYEKVE. The germline V and J ends were trimmed by 2 bases and 4 bases, with 8 bases remaining between them. The CDR3 runs 13 residues. CDR3 DNA (partial): TGTGCCAGCTCTCCCCGACAGTATGCTGAGCAGTTC. It translates to CASSPRQYAEQF. In full, the CDR3 is CASSPRQYAEQFF.

A word on this clone: The genes are named according to mouse. From the germline J gene comes the end of the CDR3, since the read stops 1 residue before it. V and J are TRBV23 and TRBJ1-1; the D call TRBD1 from the table was never checked on the DNA. The germline V gene has CDR1 KGHTA and CDR2 FQNQQP. The CDR3 consists of 13 residues. The part of the CDR3 DNA that was read is TGCTCCAGCAGTCCACAGACAAACACAGAAGTCTTC. Protein sequence: CSSSPQTNTEVF. The complete CDR3 protein is CSSSPQTNTEVFF.

Within the sample, this clone is large. Gene names denote mouse genes. The CDR3 is CASSLFQNQAPLF. CDR3 DNA, as far as it was read: TGTGCCAGCAGTCTCTTCCAGAACCAGGCTCCGCTT. This chain joins TRBV26 and TRBJ1-5; D unresolved. The CDR3 goes on 1 residue after the read ends, and that part is filled in from the germline J gene. The CDR3 extends over 13 amino acids. V lost 3 bases and J 4 bases, leaving 7 bases between the germline ends. Germline-derived CDR1 and CDR2 are KGHPV and FQNQEV (reference sequence).

This clone was picked up a small number of times. Genes here carry mouse names. Read sequence stops 1 residue before the CDR3 end, and the germline J gene provides the missing end. This chain uses TRBV23 with TRBJ1-4; TRBD1, as called in the table, went unchecked against the DNA. CDR1 is KGHTA, CDR2 FQNQQP, per germline. The CDR3 is 14 amino acids. The chain's CDR3 is CSSSTGSSNERLFF. Incomplete CDR3 DNA: TGCTCCAGCAGCACAGGATCTTCCAACGAAAGATTATTT.

This clone was picked up a small number of times. The gene names here belong to mouse. The DNA read from the CDR3 is TGTGGTGCTAGGGATACAGGGGCAAACTCCGACTACACC. Protein product: CGARDTGANSDYT. The whole CDR3 reads CGARDTGANSDYTF. V is TRBV20 and J is TRBJ1-2; 7 bases line up with TRBD1. Read data end 1 residue before the CDR3 end; the end is taken from the germline J gene. Germline V gives CDR1 GFQATS, CDR2 STVNSAI. The CDR3 extends over 14 amino acids. V trimming: 0 bases; J trimming: 0 bases; junction bases outside the gene matches: 1. Filled out from reference TRBV20 and TRBJ1-2, the complete variable domain reads GALVYQYPRRTICKSGTSMRMECQAVGFQATSVAWYRQSPQKTFELIALSTVNSAIKYEQNFTQEKFPISHPNLSFSSMTVLNAYLEDRGLYLCGARDTGANSDYTFGSGTRLLVI.

Remarks on this clone: Germline and genes: mouse. Sequencing ends 1 residue short of the CDR3 end; the germline J gene provides the rest. The genes are TRBV13-3 and TRBJ1-2, with 9 bases identical to TRBD1. Trimming at V came to 4 bases and at J to 4 bases, leaving 5 bases not matched to a gene. Germline V gene lookup returns CDR1 NNHDY and CDR2 SYVADS. The CDR3 has 14 amino acids. This CDR3 is CASSSGQGGSDYTF. The sequenced CDR3 bases are TGTGCCAGCAGTTCGGGACAGGGTGGCTCCGACTACACC.

Notes on this clone: The listed genes are named as in mouse. The read halts 1 residue ahead of the CDR3 end, with the missing end drawn from the germline J gene. This chain connects TRBV23 to TRBJ1-5. Germline lookup yields CDR1 KGHTA and CDR2 FQNQQP. This CDR3 has 12 amino acids. The CDR3 loop reads CSSSPGSPAPLF. The CDR3 DNA, read in part, is TGCTCCAGCAGCCCGGGGTCCCCGGCTCCGCTT. Using reference TRBV23 and TRBJ1-5 for the parts outside the CDR3, the full variable domain is DAAVTQKPRYLIKMKGQEAEMKCIPEKGHTAVFWYQQKQSKELKFLIYFQNQQPLDQIDMVKERFSAVCPSSSLCSLGIRTCEAEDSALYLCSSSPGSPAPLFGEGTRLSVL.

Regarding this clone: Gene labels here are mouse ones. The read ends 1 residue shy of where the CDR3 ends; the end is completed using the germline J gene. The chain combines TRBV23 with TRBJ1-6. TRBJ1-6 is placed among ORFs of uncertain function. Germline V gives CDR1 KGHTA, CDR2 FQNQQP. The CDR3 has 15 residues. The CDR3 reads CSSSQVDSYNSPLYF. Incomplete CDR3 DNA: TGCTCCAGCAGTCAAGTGGATTCCTATAATTCGCCCCTCTAC.

A word on this clone: The gene symbols are mouse symbols. The read falls 1 residue short of the CDR3 end, and the missing part is taken from the germline J gene. This sequence joins TRBV3 and TRBJ1-2; 8 nucleotides match TRBD1. CDR3 size: 14 residues. CDR1 SNHLY and CDR2 FYNGKV come from the germline V gene (reference sequence). V shed 3 bases and J 4 bases; nucleotides not matched to a gene: 4. CDR3: CASSFRGRGSDYTF. CDR3 DNA, as far as it was read: TGTGCCAGCAGCTTCAGGGGGCGCGGCTCCGACTACACC.

This clone was picked up a small number of times. The gene names given are mouse names. The CDR3 end falls 1 residue outside the read, so it is completed with the germline J gene. The chain joins TRBV26 to TRBJ1-1; 9 bases match TRBD1. The ends lost 3 bases at V and 6 bases at J; junction bases unmatched: 2. This CDR3 has 13 amino acids. The V gene's germline CDR1 is KGHPV and CDR2 FQNQEV (reference sequence). CDR3 bases read: TGTGCCAGCAGTCTCACAGGGGGCGCAGAAGTCTTC. Amino acid sequence: CASSLTGGAEVF. The complete CDR3 sequence is CASSLTGGAEVFF.

In the case of this clone: Mouse germline and gene names are used. The CDR3 extends 1 residue past the end of the read, so its final part is completed from the germline J gene. The V and J genes are TRBV12-1 and TRBJ2-7; 10 bases match TRBD2. The CDR3 has 14 residues. The V gene end was trimmed by 0 bases and the J gene end by 7 bases; junction bases not matched to a gene: 5. From germline, CDR1 is SGHSN and CDR2 HYEKVE. This CDR3 is CASSLETGGSEQYF. Incomplete CDR3 DNA: TGTGCCAGCTCTCTCGAGACTGGGGGGAGCGAACAGTAC.